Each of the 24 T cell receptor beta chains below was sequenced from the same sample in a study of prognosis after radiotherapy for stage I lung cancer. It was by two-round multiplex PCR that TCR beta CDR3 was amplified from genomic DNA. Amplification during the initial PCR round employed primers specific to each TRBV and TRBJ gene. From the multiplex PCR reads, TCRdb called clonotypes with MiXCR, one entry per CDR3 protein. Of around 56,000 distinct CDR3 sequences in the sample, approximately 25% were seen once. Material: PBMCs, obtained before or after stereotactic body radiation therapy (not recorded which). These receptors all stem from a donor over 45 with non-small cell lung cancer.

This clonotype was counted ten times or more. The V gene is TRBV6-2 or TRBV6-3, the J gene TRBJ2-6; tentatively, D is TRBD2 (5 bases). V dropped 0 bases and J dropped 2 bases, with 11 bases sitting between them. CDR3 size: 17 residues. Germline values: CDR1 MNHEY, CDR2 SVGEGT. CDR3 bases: TGTGCCAGCAGTTACTCAAAGTGGGGAGCTGGGGCCAACGTCCTGACTTTC. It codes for CASSYSKWGAGANVLTF.

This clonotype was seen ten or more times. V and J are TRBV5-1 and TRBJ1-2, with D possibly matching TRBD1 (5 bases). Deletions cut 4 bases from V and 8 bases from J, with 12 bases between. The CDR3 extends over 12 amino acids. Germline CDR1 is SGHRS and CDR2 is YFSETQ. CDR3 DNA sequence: TGCGCCAGCAGCCCGAGGGGAAACGGCTACACCTTC. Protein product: CASSPRGNGYTF.

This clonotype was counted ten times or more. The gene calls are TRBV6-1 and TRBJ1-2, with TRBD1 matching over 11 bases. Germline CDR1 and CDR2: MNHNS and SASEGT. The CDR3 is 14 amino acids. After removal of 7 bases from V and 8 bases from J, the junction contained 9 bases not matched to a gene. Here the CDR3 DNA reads TGTGCCAGCACCCAAGGGACAGGGGGACAAGGCTACACCTTC. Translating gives CASTQGTGGQGYTF.

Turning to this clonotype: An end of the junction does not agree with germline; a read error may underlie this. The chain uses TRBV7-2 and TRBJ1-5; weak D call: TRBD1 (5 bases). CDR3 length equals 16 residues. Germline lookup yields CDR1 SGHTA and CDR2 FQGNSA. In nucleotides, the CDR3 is TGTGCCAGCAGCTTATGGGGTGGGGCAAGCAATAAGCCCCAGCATTTT. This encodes CASSLWGGASNKPQHF.

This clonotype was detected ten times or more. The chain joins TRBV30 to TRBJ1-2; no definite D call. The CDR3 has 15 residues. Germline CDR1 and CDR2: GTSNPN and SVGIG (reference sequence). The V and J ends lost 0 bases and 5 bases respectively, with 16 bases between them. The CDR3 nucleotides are TGTGCCTGGAGTGTAGTGGGCGGAGGGAAATATGGCTACACCTTC. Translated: CAWSVVGGGKYGYTF.

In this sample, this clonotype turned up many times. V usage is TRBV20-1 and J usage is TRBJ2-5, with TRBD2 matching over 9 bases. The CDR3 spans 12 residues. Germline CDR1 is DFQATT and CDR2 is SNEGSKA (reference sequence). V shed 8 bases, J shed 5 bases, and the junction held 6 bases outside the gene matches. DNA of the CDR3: TGCAGTACCAGCGGGGGGCTGGAGACCCAGTACTTC. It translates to CSTSGGLETQYF.

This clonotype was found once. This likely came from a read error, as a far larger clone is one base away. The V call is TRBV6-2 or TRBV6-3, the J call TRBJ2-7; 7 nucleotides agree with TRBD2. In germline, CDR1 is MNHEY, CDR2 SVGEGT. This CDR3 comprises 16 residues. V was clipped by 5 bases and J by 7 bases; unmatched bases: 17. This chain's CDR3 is CASSPRGSRGVNEQYF. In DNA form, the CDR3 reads TGTGCCAGCAGTCCTCGGGGGAGCCGGGGGGTGAATGAGCAGTACTTC.

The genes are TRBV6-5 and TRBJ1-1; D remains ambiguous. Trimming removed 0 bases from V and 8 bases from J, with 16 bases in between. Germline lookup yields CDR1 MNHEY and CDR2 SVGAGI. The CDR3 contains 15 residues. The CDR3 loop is CASSYSRPVNLEAFF. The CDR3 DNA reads TGTGCCAGCAGTTACTCGAGGCCGGTAAACCTAGAAGCTTTCTTT.

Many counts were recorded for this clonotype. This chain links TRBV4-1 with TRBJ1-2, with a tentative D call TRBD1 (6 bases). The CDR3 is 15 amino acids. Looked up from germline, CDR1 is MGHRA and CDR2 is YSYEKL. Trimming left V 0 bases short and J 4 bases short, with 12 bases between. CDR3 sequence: CASSQDERGAYGYTF. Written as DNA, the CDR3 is TGCGCCAGCAGCCAAGACGAGAGGGGGGCCTATGGCTACACCTTC.

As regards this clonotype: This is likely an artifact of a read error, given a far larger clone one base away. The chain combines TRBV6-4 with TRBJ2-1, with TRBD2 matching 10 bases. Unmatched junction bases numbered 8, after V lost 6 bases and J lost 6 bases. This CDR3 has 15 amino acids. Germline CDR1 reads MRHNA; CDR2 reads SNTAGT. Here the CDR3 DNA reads TGTGCCAGCAGACGGAGCGGGGGGGCTCTCAATGAGCAGTTCTTC. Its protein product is CASRRSGGALNEQFF.

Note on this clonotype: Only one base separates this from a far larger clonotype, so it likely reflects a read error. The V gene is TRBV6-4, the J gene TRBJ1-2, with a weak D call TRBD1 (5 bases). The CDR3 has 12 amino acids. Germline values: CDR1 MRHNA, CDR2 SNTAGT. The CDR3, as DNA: TGTGCCAGCAGGGACACCAACTATGGCTACAACTTC. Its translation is CASRDTNYGYNF.

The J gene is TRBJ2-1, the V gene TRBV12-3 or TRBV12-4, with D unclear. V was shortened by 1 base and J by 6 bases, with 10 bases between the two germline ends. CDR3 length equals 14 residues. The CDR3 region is CASSLGCTSNEQFF. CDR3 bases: TGTGCCAGCAGTTTAGGTTGCACATCCAATGAGCAGTTCTTC.

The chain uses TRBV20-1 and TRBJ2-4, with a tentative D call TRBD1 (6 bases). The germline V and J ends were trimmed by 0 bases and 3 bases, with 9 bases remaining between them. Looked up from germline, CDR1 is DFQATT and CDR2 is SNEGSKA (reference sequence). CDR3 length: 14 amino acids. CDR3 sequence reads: CSARDRGIKNIQYF. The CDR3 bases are TGCAGTGCTAGAGACAGGGGAATCAAAAACATTCAGTACTTC.

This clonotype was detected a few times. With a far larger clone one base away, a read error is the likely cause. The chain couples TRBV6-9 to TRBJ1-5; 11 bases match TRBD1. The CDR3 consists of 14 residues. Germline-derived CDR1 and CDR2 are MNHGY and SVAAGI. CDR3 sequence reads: CASSWGQGDQHQHF. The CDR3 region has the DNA TGTGCCAGCAGTTGGGGACAGGGGGATCAGCACCAGCATTTT.

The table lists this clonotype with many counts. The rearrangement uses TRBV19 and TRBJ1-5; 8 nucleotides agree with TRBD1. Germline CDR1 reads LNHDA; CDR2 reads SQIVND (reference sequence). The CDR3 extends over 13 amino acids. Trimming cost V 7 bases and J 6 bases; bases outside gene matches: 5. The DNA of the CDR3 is TGTGCCAGTACCTTGGACAGGGCTCAGCCCCAGCATTTT. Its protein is CASTLDRAQPQHF.

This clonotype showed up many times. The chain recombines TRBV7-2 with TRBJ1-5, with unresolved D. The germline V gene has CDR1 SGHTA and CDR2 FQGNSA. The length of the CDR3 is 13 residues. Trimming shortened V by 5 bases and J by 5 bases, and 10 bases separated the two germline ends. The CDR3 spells CASSVGSYQPQHF. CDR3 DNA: TGTGCCAGCAGCGTGGGGAGTTATCAGCCCCAGCATTTT.

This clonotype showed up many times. The CDR3 DNA reads TGTGCCAGTAGTAAAGGGGGCCGCTCCTACGAGCAGTACTTC. It encodes CASSKGGRSYEQYF. The V and J genes are TRBV19 and TRBJ2-7; TRBD1 aligns across 7 bases. Germline CDR1 LNHDA, CDR2 SQIVND (reference sequence). The CDR3 has 14 amino acids. V shed 4 bases, J shed 0 bases, and the junction held 3 bases outside the gene matches.

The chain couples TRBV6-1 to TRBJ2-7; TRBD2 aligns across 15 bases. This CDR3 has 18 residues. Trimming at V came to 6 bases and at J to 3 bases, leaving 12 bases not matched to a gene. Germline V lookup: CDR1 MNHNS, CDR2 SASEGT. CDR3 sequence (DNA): TGTGCCAGCAGGCCGGGACTAGCGGGGGGCTTGCTAATCTACGAGCAGTACTTC. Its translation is CASRPGLAGGLLIYEQYF.

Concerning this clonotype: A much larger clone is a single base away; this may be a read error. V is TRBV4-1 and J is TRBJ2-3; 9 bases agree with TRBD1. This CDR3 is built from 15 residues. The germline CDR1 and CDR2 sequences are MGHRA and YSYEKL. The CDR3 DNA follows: TGCGCCATCAGCCAAGTGGGACAGGGCGCAGATACGCAGTATTTT. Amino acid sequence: CAISQVGQGADTQYF.

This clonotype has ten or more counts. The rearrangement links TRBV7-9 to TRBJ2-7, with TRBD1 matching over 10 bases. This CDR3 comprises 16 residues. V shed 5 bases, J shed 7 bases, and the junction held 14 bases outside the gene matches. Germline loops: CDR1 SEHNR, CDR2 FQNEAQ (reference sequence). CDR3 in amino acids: CASSPQGQGVLKEQYF. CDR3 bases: TGTGCCAGCAGCCCTCAAGGACAGGGGGTGTTGAAGGAGCAGTACTTC.

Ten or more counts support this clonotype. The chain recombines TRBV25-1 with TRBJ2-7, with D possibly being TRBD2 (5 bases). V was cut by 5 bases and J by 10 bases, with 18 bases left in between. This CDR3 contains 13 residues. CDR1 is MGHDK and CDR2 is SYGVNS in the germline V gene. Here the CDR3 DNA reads TGTGCCAGCAGTTGGTCGGGGAGCCTGGAACAGTACTTC. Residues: CASSWSGSLEQYF.

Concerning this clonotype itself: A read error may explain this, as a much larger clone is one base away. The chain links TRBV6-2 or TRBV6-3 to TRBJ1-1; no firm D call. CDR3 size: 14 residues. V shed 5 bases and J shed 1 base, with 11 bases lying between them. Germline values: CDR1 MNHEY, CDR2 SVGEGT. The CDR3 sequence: CASSSPAGNTEAFF. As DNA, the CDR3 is TGTGCCAGCAGTAGCCCTGCAGGGAACACTGAAGCTTTCTTT.

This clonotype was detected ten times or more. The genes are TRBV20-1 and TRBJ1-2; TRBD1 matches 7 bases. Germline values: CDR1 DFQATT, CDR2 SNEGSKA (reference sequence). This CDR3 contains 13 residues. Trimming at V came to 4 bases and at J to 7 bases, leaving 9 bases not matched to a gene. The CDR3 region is CSATMTQGFGYTF. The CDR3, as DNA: TGCAGTGCTACCATGACACAGGGGTTTGGCTACACCTTC.

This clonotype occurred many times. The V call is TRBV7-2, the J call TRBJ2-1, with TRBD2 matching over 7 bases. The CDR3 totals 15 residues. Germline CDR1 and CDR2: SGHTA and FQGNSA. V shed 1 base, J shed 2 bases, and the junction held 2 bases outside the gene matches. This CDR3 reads CASSLERGAYNEQFF. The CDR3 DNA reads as TGTGCCAGCAGCTTAGAGCGGGGCGCCTACAATGAGCAGTTCTTC.